This T cell receptor beta chain derives from a study of T cells in Graves' hyperthyroidism and ophthalmopathy. The study, taken as a whole, reports: From stable hyperthyroidism, ophthalmopathy was separated by a 13 V-J model. Peripheral blood also featured most of the thyroid clonotypes expanded above 0.001. Ophthalmopathy got predicted by the model a median approximately six months before its onset.

The investigators amplified TCR beta CDR3 regions from RNA transcripts. Researchers ran a first-round RT-PCR on the TCR CDR3 using the HTBI primer set. One entry per CDR3 protein, called by TCRdb with MiXCR from the multiplex PCR reads. The sample shows 500,000 to 800,000 distinct CDR3 sequences, 14% of them seen only once. This clonotype was recorded at least ten times. Its antigen is not known. Germline V CDR1 and CDR2: DFQATT, SNEGSKA (reference sequence). With 4 bases clipped from V and 5 bases from J, the junction kept 14 bases outside the gene matches. The CDR3 is made up of 16 amino acids. The study excluded patients with uncontrolled infection, other autoimmune disease, pregnancy or lactation.

The TCR originated in a woman between 45 and 60 years old with Graves' ophthalmopathy. The sequencing input was blood. The chain employs TRBV20-1 and TRBJ1-1; TRBD1 aligns across 9 bases. CDR3 region: CSAIPPEDRGGTEAFF. In DNA form, the CDR3 reads TGCAGTGCTATTCCTCCGGAGGACAGGGGCGGTACTGAAGCTTTCTTT.